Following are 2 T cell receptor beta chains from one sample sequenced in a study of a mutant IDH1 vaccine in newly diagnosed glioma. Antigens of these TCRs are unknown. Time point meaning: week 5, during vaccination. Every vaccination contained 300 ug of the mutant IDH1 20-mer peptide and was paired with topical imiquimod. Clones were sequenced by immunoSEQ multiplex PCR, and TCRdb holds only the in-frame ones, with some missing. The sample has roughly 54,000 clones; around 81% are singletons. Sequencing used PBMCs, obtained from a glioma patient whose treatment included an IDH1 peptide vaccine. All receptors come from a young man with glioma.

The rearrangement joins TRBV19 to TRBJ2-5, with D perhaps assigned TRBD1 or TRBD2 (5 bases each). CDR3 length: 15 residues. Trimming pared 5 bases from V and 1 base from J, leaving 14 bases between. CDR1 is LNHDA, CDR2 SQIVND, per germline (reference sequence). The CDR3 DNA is TGTGCCAGTAGTCCCGGGACCGCCATCCAAGAGACCCAGTACTTC. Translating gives CASSPGTAIQETQYF.

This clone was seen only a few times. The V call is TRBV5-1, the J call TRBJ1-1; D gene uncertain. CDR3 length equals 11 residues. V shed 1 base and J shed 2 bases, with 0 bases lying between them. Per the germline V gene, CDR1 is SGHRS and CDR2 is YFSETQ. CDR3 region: CASSLNTEAFF. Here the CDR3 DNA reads TGCGCCAGCAGCTTGAACACTGAAGCTTTCTTT.